The T cell receptor beta chain under discussion was sequenced for a study of technical replicates of blood from a handful of donors. The protocol was immunoSEQ multiplex PCR, while the TCRdb copy is restricted to in-frame clones and leaves out a portion. The sample lists some 80,000 clones, approximately 96% occurring once. Trimming removed 6 bases from V and 2 bases from J; junction bases left unmatched: 4. The CDR3 has 14 residues. The germline V gene has CDR1 SNHLY and CDR2 FYNNEI. The sample consisted of T cells isolated from PBMCs. This TCR was sampled from a human donor in good health. The gene calls are TRBV2 and TRBJ2-1, with 7 bases identical to TRBD1. The CDR3 DNA reads as TGTGCCAGCAGAAGACAGGGCACCTACAATGAGCAGTTCTTC. Translating it yields CASRRQGTYNEQFF.